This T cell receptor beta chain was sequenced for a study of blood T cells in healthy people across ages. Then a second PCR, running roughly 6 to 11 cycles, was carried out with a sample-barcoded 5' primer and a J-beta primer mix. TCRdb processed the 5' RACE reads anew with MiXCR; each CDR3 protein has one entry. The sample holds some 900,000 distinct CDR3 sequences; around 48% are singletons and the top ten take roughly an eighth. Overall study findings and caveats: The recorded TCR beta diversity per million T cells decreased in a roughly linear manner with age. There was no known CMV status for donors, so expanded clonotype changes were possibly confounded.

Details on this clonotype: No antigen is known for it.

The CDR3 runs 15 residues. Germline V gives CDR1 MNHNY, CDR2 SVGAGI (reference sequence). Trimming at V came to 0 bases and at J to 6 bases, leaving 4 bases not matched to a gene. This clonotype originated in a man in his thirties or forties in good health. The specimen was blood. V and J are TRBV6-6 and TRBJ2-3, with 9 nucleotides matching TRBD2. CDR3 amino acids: CASSYSSGGSDTQYF. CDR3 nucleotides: TGTGCCAGCAGTTACTCAAGCGGGGGGAGTGATACGCAGTATTTT.